This T cell receptor (beta chain) was retrieved from a study of shared clonotypes between healthy human individuals. On this clone: The antigen remains undetermined.

The study, taken as a whole, reports: Few donors restricted represented genetic and exposure-history diversity.

Running of the assay took place at deep level. Evenly divided among several immunoSEQ plates was the genomic DNA of each subset. Each PCR replicate run on unsorted PBMC took in approximately 300 ng DNA, some 28,000 T cell genomes. Repertoires were generated with immunoSEQ multiplex PCR, while TCRdb's copy carries only in-frame clones and drops some. The sample has around 500,000 clones, 76% seen once. The sequence derives from a woman between 40 and 55 years old in good health. Some clones in this sample may be carry-over from other donors' samples. Sequencing was performed on PBMCs.

DNA for the CDR3: TGTGCCAGCAGCTTGATACTAGCGGGAGAGAGGGAGACCCAGTACTTC. Translating it yields CASSLILAGERETQYF. This chain links TRBV7-2 with TRBJ2-5, with TRBD2 identical over 11 bases. The V and J ends lost 3 bases and 5 bases, in that order; junction bases with no gene match: 8. Germline lookup yields CDR1 SGHTA and CDR2 FQGNSA. This CDR3 is 16 amino acids long.